This entry lists 14 T cell receptor beta chains sequenced from one sample in a study of T cells in localized non-small cell lung cancer (dated by TCRdb to the early 2020s). Receptor libraries were prepared by the immunoSEQ multiplex PCR assay. Held by TCRdb, this immuneACCESS table contains in-frame sequences only and omits some clones. Under half of the omission traces to an unresolved V gene where checked; the cause of the rest is unknown. Counted in this sample were roughly 1,100 clones; 20% to 25% of them appeared once. The ten largest clones represent 15% to 19% of the sample. Sequenced here: normal lung tissue next to the tumor, sampled before any cancer treatment. Receptor source: a female donor at least 60 years old with stage III lung adenocarcinoma.

This chain links TRBV19 with TRBJ2-2; D might be TRBD1 (5 bases). This CDR3 spans 17 amino acids. The V end lost 6 bases, the J end lost 2 bases, and 19 bases lay between the germline ends. The germline CDR1 and CDR2 sequences are LNHDA and SQIVND (reference sequence). The CDR3 region has the DNA TGTGCCAGTAGGTTCAGGGCTTCCATCGATAACACCGGGGAGCTGTTTTTT. Its translation: CASRFRASIDNTGELFF.

In its sample, this clone ranks as medium-sized. This chain uses TRBV6-8 with TRBJ1-1; a weak D match, TRBD1 (6 bases). Germline V lookup: CDR1 MNHGY, CDR2 SAAAGT. With 4 bases removed from V and 1 base from J, the gap between germline ends came to 7 bases. There are 13 residues in the CDR3. Here the CDR3 DNA reads TGTGCCAGCAGTTTGACAGGGAACACTGAAGCTTTCTTT. This translates into CASSLTGNTEAFF.

This clone ranks as medium-sized. The chain carries TRBV6-8 and TRBJ1-3; 8 nucleotides line up with TRBD1. The ends lost 6 bases at V and 1 base at J; junction bases unmatched: 11. The CDR3 extends over 17 amino acids. From germline, CDR1 is MNHGY and CDR2 SAAAGT. The CDR3 DNA reads as TGTGCCAGCAGACCCGGGACAGGAATTTGGTCTGGAAACACCATATATTTT. It codes for CASRPGTGIWSGNTIYF.

In its sample, this clone was seen a few times. The chain employs TRBV12-5 and TRBJ2-4; D is ambiguous. The CDR3 runs 13 residues. Per germline, CDR1 LGHNT and CDR2 FRNRAP. For the CDR3, the DNA is TGTGCCACCGGTACGGAGGCCAAAAACATTCAGTACTTC. This translates into CATGTEAKNIQYF.

This clone showed up just a few times. This sequence joins TRBV11-3 and TRBJ1-2; weak D call: TRBD1 (5 bases). Between the trimmed V and J ends, which lost 3 bases and 4 bases, there was a span of 15 bases. Germline V gene data show CDR1 as SGHNT and CDR2 as YENEEA. The CDR3 runs 15 residues. The CDR3 nucleotides read TGTGCCAGCAGCTTGGCCGTTGGCAGGGTCTATGGCTACACCTTC. Translation gives CASSLAVGRVYGYTF.

This clone was counted between two and nine times. The gene calls are TRBV1 and TRBJ2-1; the D call TRBD2 from the table was never checked on the DNA. TRBV1 is an annotated pseudogene. This CDR3 region has 16 residues. CDR3 DNA sequence: TGCGCCAGCAGGTACTCGGCGGGGGGCTCCTACAATGAGCAGTTCTTC. Translated, it gives CASRYSAGGSYNEQFF.

This clone has just a few counts. The V and J genes are TRBV4-1 and TRBJ1-3; no reliable D call. The germline V gene encodes CDR1 MGHRA and CDR2 YSYEKL. Trimming took 0 bases from V and 0 from J, leaving 9 bases between them. CDR3 length equals 16 residues. The CDR3 loop is CASSQDPPYSGNTIYF. The CDR3 DNA sequence: TGCGCCAGCAGCCAAGATCCACCTTACTCTGGAAACACCATATATTTT.

The gene calls are TRBV11-3 and TRBJ2-2; 7 positions match TRBD2. The V gene end was trimmed by 6 bases and the J gene end by 3 bases; junction bases not matched to a gene: 7. The CDR3 has 15 amino acids. Germline loops: CDR1 SGHNT, CDR2 YENEEA. CDR3 nucleotide sequence: TGTGCCAGCAGTGGTGGAAGCGGGGACACCGGGGAGCTGTTTTTT. It translates to CASSGGSGDTGELFF. The full variable domain, rest sourced from reference TRBV11-3 and TRBJ2-2, is EAGVVQSPRYKIIEKKQPVAFWCNPISGHNTLYWYLQNLGQGPELLIRYENEEAVDDSQLPKDRFSAERLKGVDSTLKIQPAELGDSAVYLCASSGGSGDTGELFFGEGSRLTVL.

This clone has a handful of counts. The rearrangement links TRBV6-8 to TRBJ2-5; 11 bases are a match to TRBD1. The J segment lost 2 bases and the V segment lost 5 bases, leaving 7 bases of the junction unmatched. The CDR3 runs 16 residues. CDR1 and CDR2 (germline): MNHGY, SAAAGT. This CDR3 is CASSKGDRGSQETQYF. The CDR3 coding sequence is TGTGCCAGCAGTAAGGGGGACAGGGGGAGTCAAGAGACCCAGTACTTC.

This chain links TRBV15 with TRBJ1-3; 9 bases match TRBD1. Germline assignment: CDR1 LNHNV and CDR2 YYDKDF (reference sequence). The trim removed 1 base at V and 4 bases at J, leaving 11 bases unmatched. CDR3 length: 18 residues. The CDR3 region is CATSRGSADRGSGNTIYF. CDR3 nucleotide sequence: TGTGCCACCAGCAGAGGCTCGGCGGACAGGGGATCAGGAAACACCATATATTTT. The full variable domain, rest sourced from reference TRBV15 and TRBJ1-3, is DAMVIQNPRYQVTQFGKPVTLSCSQTLNHNVMYWYQQKSSQAPKLLFHYYDKDFNNEADTPDNFQSRRPNTSFCFLDIRSPGLGDTAMYLCATSRGSADRGSGNTIYFGEGSWLTVV.

By sample share, this clone is large. The chain couples TRBV11-3 to TRBJ2-5; 7 bases match TRBD2. V lost 7 bases, J lost 0 bases, and 5 bases stayed unmatched. There are 14 residues in the CDR3. Germline V lookup: CDR1 SGHNT, CDR2 YENEEA. This CDR3 is CASKTSPYQETQYF. In DNA, the CDR3 is TGTGCCAGCAAGACTAGCCCGTACCAAGAGACCCAGTACTTC.

This CDR3 is CASSPPRQISGANVLTF. In DNA form, the CDR3 reads TGTGCCAGTAGTCCTCCCAGACAGATTTCTGGGGCCAACGTCCTGACTTTC. The V and J genes are TRBV19 and TRBJ2-6; D perhaps matches TRBD1 (5 bases). V lost 5 bases and J lost 1, with 15 bases in between. The germline CDR1 and CDR2 sequences are LNHDA and SQIVND (reference sequence). The CDR3 spans 17 residues.

This chain connects TRBV1 to TRBJ2-7; TRBD1 was called by the table and not checked on the DNA. TRBV1 is deemed a pseudogene. CDR3 length: 14 residues. The CDR3: CASSPQGSSYEQYF. The CDR3 nucleotides read TGCGCCAGCAGCCCCCAGGGTAGCTCCTACGAGCAGTACTTC.

This chain joins TRBV12-5 and TRBJ2-7; a weak D match, TRBD1 (5 bases). The germline gives CDR1 LGHNT, CDR2 FRNRAP. The CDR3 length is 13 residues. The CDR3 reads CASTLDRYYEQYF. CDR3 nucleotides: TGTGCCAGCACCTTAGACAGATACTACGAGCAGTACTTC.